The T cell receptor (beta chain) under discussion was sequenced for a study of T cell responses to AZD1222 COVID-19 vaccine. Findings of the study overall: Spike-specific TCR breadth and depth grew following two AZD1222 doses.

Details on this clone: Its antigen is as yet unknown.

Assay: immunoSEQ multiplex PCR; the TCRdb copy retains only in-frame clones and omits some. The sample shows under 200,000 clones, approximately 94% of them seen only once. The germline V gene has CDR1 SGHRS and CDR2 YFSETQ. V lost 4 bases to trimming and J lost 0 bases, with 11 bases between them. CDR3 length equals 15 residues. This sample comprised peripheral blood, obtained on day 0 of AZD1222 vaccination. The sequence was collected from an adult in good health. The chain has TRBV5-1 and TRBJ1-5; D call uncertain. CDR3 nucleotides: TGCGCCAGCAGCCAGGACTCAGGTAGCAATCAGCCCCAGCATTTT. Amino acids: CASSQDSGSNQPQHF.